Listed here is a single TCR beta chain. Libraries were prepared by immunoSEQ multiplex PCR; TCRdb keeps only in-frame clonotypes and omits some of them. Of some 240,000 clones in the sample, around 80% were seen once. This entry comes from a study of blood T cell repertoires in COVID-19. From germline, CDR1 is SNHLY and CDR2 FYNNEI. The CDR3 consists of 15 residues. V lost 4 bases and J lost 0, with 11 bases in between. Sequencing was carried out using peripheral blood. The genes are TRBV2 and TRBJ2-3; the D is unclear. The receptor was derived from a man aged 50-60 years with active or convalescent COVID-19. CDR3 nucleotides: TGTGCCAGCAGTGTTACTGCCGCTAGCACAGATACGCAGTATTTT. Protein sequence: CASSVTAASTDTQYF.